The clone carrying this T cell receptor (beta chain) is deemed medium-sized by its frequency. What it binds is unknown. Germline values: CDR1 DFQATT, CDR2 SNEGSKA (reference sequence). The CDR3 is made up of 16 amino acids. Each sample's input was roughly 270 ng genomic DNA, 38,000 or so genome equivalents. One tube held mixed TRB-A and TRB-B primer pools for touch-down PCR. Reprocessing the multiplex PCR reads, TCRdb reports a single entry for every CDR3 protein and omits DNA. Across about 12,000 distinct CDR3 sequences, the top ten clones capture about 3.5% of the sample. The data derive from a study of T cell clusters in autoimmune cytopenias. Study-level findings and limits: A dominant lymphoma-associated repertoire apparently masked the cluster-lack signature in secondary cytopenia versus chronic lymphocytic leukemia.

These same data were also listed under a study on T cell repertoires in aging, cancer and after chemotherapy. That report adds: In cancer patients, declining TCR diversity with age involved lost richness and lost evenness.

The gene calls are TRBV20-1 and TRBJ1-6; TCRdb selects TRBD1, and the lack of DNA leaves this call unchecked. The material sequenced was peripheral blood. This sequence originates from a human donor in good health. CDR3: CSARDGASGAGSPLHF.